Each of the 8 T cell receptor beta chains below was sequenced from the same sample in a study of response to subunit inactivated influenza vaccine. Using its own MiXCR run on the RT-PCR reads, TCRdb lists one record per CDR3 protein. The sample has some 500,000 distinct CDR3 sequences; about 17% are singletons. The sequencing here drew on CD4+ T cells sorted from PBMCs, taken roughly 24 months after vaccination. The receptors were sampled from a man between 50 and 69 years old who received an inactivated influenza vaccine.

V gene TRBV29-1 combines with J gene TRBJ1-3; possible D gene TRBD1, 5 bases. CDR1 is SQVTM, CDR2 ANQGSEA, per germline. Trimming shortened V by 5 bases and J by 0 bases, and 11 bases separated the two germline ends. The CDR3 length is 14 residues. CDR3 DNA: TGCAGCGTTATCCCAGGGAGCTCTGGAAACACCATATATTTT. This sequence encodes CSVIPGSSGNTIYF.

In its sample, this clonotype was seen a few times. CDR3 loop: CASGGTSGIAYNEQFF. The CDR3 DNA reads as TGTGCCAGTGGGGGGACTAGCGGGATCGCCTACAATGAGCAGTTCTTC. V is TRBV19 and J is TRBJ2-1; 13 bases are shared with TRBD2. Germline trimming cut 8 bases from V and 2 bases from J; bases unmatched to any gene: 6. The CDR3 runs 16 residues. Germline-derived CDR1 and CDR2 are LNHDA and SQIVND (reference sequence).

As concerns this clonotype: An end of the junction differs from the germline gene, which may be a read error. J is TRBJ2-7 and V is TRBV5-4; tentative D call: TRBD1 (6 bases). The CDR3 is made up of 13 amino acids. The germline CDR1 and CDR2 sequences are SGHNT and YYREEE (reference sequence). The DNA for the CDR3 is TGTCCCAGCAGCTTGGACAGTTCCTACGAGCAGTACTTC. It yields the protein CPSSLDSSYEQYF.

There are a few counts of this clonotype. The rearrangement links TRBV6-5 to TRBJ1-3, with D hard to call. Trimming shortened V by 8 bases and J by 4 bases, and 6 bases separated the two germline ends. The CDR3 loop spans 11 amino acids. Germline assignment: CDR1 MNHEY and CDR2 SVGAGI. For the CDR3, the DNA is TGTGCCAGCCGACACGGAAACACCATATATTTT. Translated, it gives CASRHGNTIYF.

This clonotype was seen more than once but under ten times. This chain links TRBV12-3 or TRBV12-4 with TRBJ1-4; D gene unclear. Trimming removed 2 bases from V and 8 bases from J, with 9 bases in between. This CDR3 comprises 13 residues. The CDR3 bases are TGTGCCAGCAGTTTATCAGCGGGGGAAAAACTGTTTTTT. Protein: CASSLSAGEKLFF.

This clonotype was counted between two and nine times. In DNA form, the CDR3 reads TGTGCCACCAGCAGAGTTGGGGGACCCCAGCATTTT. Protein sequence: CATSRVGGPQHF. The gene calls are TRBV15 and TRBJ1-5; possible D gene TRBD1, 5 bases. Per germline, CDR1 LNHNV and CDR2 YYDKDF (reference sequence). CDR3 length: 12 residues. Trimming removed 1 base at V and 10 bases at J, with 8 bases between. Complete variable domain (other parts from reference TRBV15 and TRBJ1-5): DAMVIQNPRYQVTQFGKPVTLSCSQTLNHNVMYWYQQKSSQAPKLLFHYYDKDFNNEADTPDNFQSRRPNTSFCFLDIRSPGLGDTAMYLCATSRVGGPQHFGDGTRLSIL.

V is TRBV29-1 and J is TRBJ2-2; D tentatively fits TRBD1 or TRBD2 (5 bases each). V was cut by 7 bases and J by 2 bases, with 14 bases left in between. Germline V lookup: CDR1 SQVTM, CDR2 ANQGSEA. This CDR3 has 14 residues. CDR3 protein: CSGGSQGNTGELFF. The CDR3 bases are TGCAGCGGGGGGAGTCAGGGTAACACCGGGGAGCTGTTTTTT.

This chain joins TRBV11-3 and TRBJ1-1; 8 nucleotides match TRBD1. The CDR3 length is 14 residues. Losses at the gene ends were 5 bases for V and 4 bases for J; bases not matched to a gene: 6. CDR1 is SGHNT and CDR2 is YENEEA in the germline V gene. The CDR3, as DNA: TGTGCCAGCAGCCCAGGGGGCTCGGGCACTGAAGCTTTCTTT. Translation gives CASSPGGSGTEAFF.